This T cell receptor beta chain is from a study of blood T cell repertoires in COVID-19. Study information: Whether acute or convalescent, the COVID-19 samples came from the United States, Italy and Spain. Sources were T cells, B-cell-depleted T cells, or PBMCs; the material itself was cDNA or gDNA.

Study processing details: Amplifying reference gene primers gave estimates of nucleated cell counts. Measured with immunoSEQ multiplex PCR; TCRdb has only the in-frame clones, and not every one. D and trimming were read from the DNA, whereas the V and J calls and clone size are those reported in that table. The data contain approximately 200,000 clones, about 88% of them seen just once; the ten biggest clones take up 2.5% to 3%. This receptor was identified in a woman aged 25 to 39 with active or convalescent COVID-19. Specimen: peripheral blood.

DNA of the CDR3: TGTGCCAGCAGCGATGCTTCGGGGGGCTCTGGAAACACCATATATTTT. Its translation is CASSDASGGSGNTIYF. This chain uses TRBV25-1 with TRBJ1-3; tentative D call: TRBD1 (5 bases). The CDR3 is 16 residues long. From germline, CDR1 is MGHDK and CDR2 SYGVNS. V lost 6 bases and J 0 bases, leaving 15 bases between the germline ends. Complete variable domain (other parts from reference TRBV25-1 and TRBJ1-3): EADIYQTPRYLVIGTGKKITLECSQTMGHDKMYWYQQDPGMELHLIHYSYGVNSTEKGDLSSESTVSRIRTEHFPLTLESARPSHTSQYLCASSDASGGSGNTIYFGEGSWLTVV.